A single sample gave rise to the 32 T cell receptor beta chains below, sequenced in a study of identical twins (dated by TCRdb to 2016 to 2017). Libraries were built with 5' RACE. The sample was run on an Illumina HiSeq 2000. The raw public reads went through TCRdb reprocessing: fastp at Q25, MiXCR clone calling, in-frame beta chains kept. Merged by CDR3 protein, the rows form single entries marked with the most common genes and DNA. Present in this sample are 1.5 million to 2 million distinct CDR3 sequences, under 35% of which were seen just once. The top ten hold approximately 0.25% of the sample. Sequenced: cord blood. Receptors originate from a newborn girl in good health.

This clonotype has a handful of counts. This sequence joins TRBV10-2 and TRBJ2-7; D is undetermined. Looked up from germline, CDR1 is WSHSY and CDR2 is SAAADI. The CDR3 contains 17 residues. Trimming removed 0 bases at V and 0 bases at J, with 15 bases between. Here the CDR3 reads CASSESNLFTSSYEQYF. The CDR3 DNA is TGCGCCAGCAGTGAGTCGAATCTCTTTACGAGCTCCTACGAGCAGTACTTC.

This clonotype was observed a few times. This chain links TRBV7-9 with TRBJ1-1; no clear D. The V end was cut by 5 bases, the J end by 8 bases, with 15 bases between. CDR3 size: 13 residues. Germline loops: CDR1 SEHNR, CDR2 FQNEAQ (reference sequence). The CDR3 sequence: CASSQLPVTEAFF. The CDR3 DNA reads as TGTGCCAGCAGCCAACTCCCGGTGACAGAAGCTTTCTTT. Full variable domain (missing parts from reference TRBV7-9 and TRBJ1-1): DTGVSQNPRHKITKRGQNVTFRCDPISEHNRLYWYRQTLGQGPEFLTYFQNEAQLEKSRLLSDRFSAERPKGSFSTLEIQRTEQGDSAMYLCASSQLPVTEAFFGQGTRLTVV.

As for this clonotype: Compared with germline, one end of the junction differs, possibly owing to a read error. The CDR3 is CAGSPGLAGPYEQFF. The CDR3 DNA reads as TGTGCCGGCAGCCCCGGACTAGCGGGACCCTATGAGCAGTTCTTC. The rearrangement links TRBV3-1 to TRBJ2-1; 12 nucleotides match TRBD2. In germline, CDR1 is LGHDT, CDR2 YNNKEL (reference sequence). CDR3 length equals 15 residues.

This clonotype was recorded a few times. The rearrangement links TRBV14 to TRBJ2-5, with D unresolved. Trimming removed 5 bases at V and 2 bases at J, with 15 bases between. This CDR3 is built from 15 residues. CDR1 SGHDN and CDR2 FVKESK come from the germline V gene. Here the CDR3 reads CASSSRLRAQETQYF. CDR3 nucleotides: TGTGCCAGCAGCTCCCGGCTCCGGGCTCAAGAGACCCAGTACTTC.

CDR3 region: CSAKTGPLRTKNIQYF. CDR3 in DNA: TGCAGTGCTAAGACGGGACCCCTTAGAACCAAAAACATTCAGTACTTC. This chain connects TRBV20-1 to TRBJ2-4; D may match TRBD1 or TRBD2 (5 bases each). The V gene lost 4 bases and the J gene lost 2 bases, with 18 bases spanning the gap. The CDR3 has 16 amino acids. Germline CDR1 DFQATT, CDR2 SNEGSKA (reference sequence).

This clonotype has at least ten counts. This chain joins TRBV4-2 and TRBJ2-5; TRBD2 matches 10 bases. Trimming cost V 0 bases and J 4 bases; bases outside gene matches: 11. Germline V CDR1 and CDR2: LGHNA, YNFKEQ. This CDR3 contains 18 residues. As DNA, the CDR3 is TGTGCCAGCAGCCAAGATCGGGTACTAGCGGGACATATAGAGACCCAGTACTTC. Its translation: CASSQDRVLAGHIETQYF.

Of note for this clonotype: One end of the junction fails to match germline, which may point to a read error. This chain joins TRBV7-7 and TRBJ2-1; TRBD2 is a possible D gene (5 bases). CDR1 SSHAT and CDR2 FNYEAQ come from the germline V gene (reference sequence). The CDR3 covers 13 residues. The CDR3: CASSSGFNNEQFF. CDR3 sequence (DNA): TGTGCTAGCAGCTCGGGATTTAACAATGAGCAGTTCTTC.

This clonotype was detected a few times. This chain's CDR3 is CASRSGTGYGYTF. The DNA for the CDR3 is TGTGCCAGCAGATCCGGGACCGGCTATGGCTACACCTTC. This rearrangement joins TRBV28 to TRBJ1-2, with a weak D call TRBD1 (5 bases). V lost 6 bases and J 4 bases, leaving 12 bases between the germline ends. Germline CDR1 reads MDHEN; CDR2 reads SYDVKM. The CDR3 consists of 13 residues.

As for this clonotype: A read error may produce the germline difference seen at one junction end. The chain has TRBV27 and TRBJ2-1, with D maybe TRBD2 (6 bases). The CDR3 length is 17 residues. Germline V gives CDR1 MNHEY, CDR2 SMNVEV (reference sequence). CDR3 residues: CASSPPRLVLNHNERFF. In nucleotides, the CDR3 is TGTGCCAGCAGCCCCCCTCGACTAGTGCTTAACCACAATGAGCGGTTCTTC.

For this clonotype: A read error may be the cause here, since a much bigger clone is one base away. The chain carries TRBV4-1 and TRBJ2-3; D tentatively reads TRBD1 or TRBD2 (5 bases each). Germline CDR1 and CDR2: MGHRA and YSYEKL. CDR3 length: 16 amino acids. CDR3 loop: CASSHGTQKGTVTQYF. CDR3 nucleotides: TGCGCCAGCAGCCACGGGACCCAAAAGGGCACAGTTACGCAGTATTTT.

This clonotype was detected once. Just one base apart from a much larger clone, this may be a read error. The chain recombines TRBV6-6 with TRBJ2-7; the D gene is possibly TRBD1 (6 bases). Germline V lookup: CDR1 MNHNY, CDR2 SVGAGI (reference sequence). This CDR3 has 13 residues. The CDR3 DNA reads TGTGCCAGCAGAGGCAGGGGATCCTACCAGCAGTACTTC. Protein: CASRGRGSYQQYF.

The rearrangement links TRBV4-1 to TRBJ1-1; TRBD1 aligns across 10 bases. Germline CDR1 and CDR2: MGHRA and YSYEKL. V was pared by 2 bases and J by 1 base, with 4 bases of the junction left unmatched. CDR3 length: 16 amino acids. CDR3 protein: CASSQSRQGANTEAFF. As DNA, the CDR3 is TGCGCCAGCAGCCAATCGAGACAGGGGGCGAACACTGAAGCTTTCTTT.

V gene TRBV28 combines with J gene TRBJ1-1, with TRBD1 matching over 8 bases. Germline V gene data show CDR1 as MDHEN and CDR2 as SYDVKM. CDR3 size: 15 residues. Germline trimming cut 2 bases from V and 5 bases from J; bases unmatched to any gene: 7. CDR3 residues: CASSLEGQAKTEAFF. The CDR3 region has the DNA TGTGCCAGCAGTTTAGAGGGACAGGCGAAGACTGAAGCTTTCTTT.

This clonotype was seen more than once but under ten times. The chain joins TRBV11-2 to TRBJ2-3; possibly TRBD1 or TRBD2 for D (6 bases each). From germline, CDR1 is SGHAT and CDR2 FQNNGV. The CDR3 extends over 17 amino acids. V was trimmed by 1 base and J by 3 bases, leaving 17 bases between them. CDR3 DNA sequence: TGTGCCAGCAGCTTAGCTGCGGGGACACATGGTACAGATACGCAGTATTTT. Its protein product is CASSLAAGTHGTDTQYF.

The rearrangement joins TRBV20-1 to TRBJ2-1, with 7 bases that match TRBD1. Germline V gene lookup returns CDR1 DFQATT and CDR2 SNEGSKA (reference sequence). The CDR3 contains 14 residues. After removal of 6 bases from V and 5 bases from J, the junction contained 10 bases not matched to a gene. The CDR3 region has the DNA TGCAGTGCCCCCGCCGGGACAGCCCACAATGAGCAGTTCTTC. It is translated as CSAPAGTAHNEQFF.

This sequence joins TRBV7-2 and TRBJ2-1; 14 bases map to TRBD2. Losses at the gene ends were 5 bases for V and 9 bases for J; bases not matched to a gene: 9. Germline V gene sequence: CDR1 SGHTA, CDR2 FQGNSA. The CDR3 runs to 16 residues. The CDR3, as DNA: TGTGCCAGCAGCCGAGAGGGGACTAGCGGGAGTTCTGAGCAGTTCTTC. Translating gives CASSREGTSGSSEQFF.

As regards this clonotype: The CDR3 ends on some other residue instead of the conserved phenylalanine or tryptophan, so this is likely a read error. The chain is built from TRBV14 and TRBJ2-7; possibly TRBD1 or TRBD2 for D (5 bases each). CDR1 and CDR2 from the germline V gene are SGHDN and FVKESK. The V end was cut by 1 base, the J end by 2 bases, with 24 bases between. The length of the CDR3 is 19 residues. The CDR3 bases are TGTGCCAGCAGCCAAGTACAAAGGCCCTGGGGACCCGATCCCTACGAGCAGTACTGC. Its protein is CASSQVQRPWGPDPYEQYC.

This chain's CDR3 is CASSSTSARTDMQYF. The CDR3 DNA reads as TGTGCCAGCAGTAGTACTAGCGCAAGAACAGATATGCAATATTTT. The V call is TRBV12-3 or TRBV12-4, the J call TRBJ2-3; 7 bases map to TRBD2. The CDR3 totals 15 residues. The ends lost 5 bases at V and 15 bases at J; junction bases unmatched: 20.

On this clonotype itself: A much larger clone is a single base away; this may be a read error. CDR3 sequence: CASSFMRLAAHEQYF. CDR3 coding DNA: TGTGCCAGCAGTTTTATGCGTCTAGCGGCCCACGAGCAGTACTTC. This rearrangement joins TRBV12-3 or TRBV12-4 to TRBJ2-4, with 7 bases lining up with TRBD2. The J call may be wrong; the DNA end is better matched by TRBJ2-7. This CDR3 region has 15 residues.

The V and J genes are TRBV29-1 and TRBJ2-7; D might be TRBD2 (6 bases). Per the germline V gene, CDR1 is SQVTM and CDR2 is ANQGSEA. With 4 bases removed from V and 7 bases from J, the gap between germline ends came to 14 bases. The CDR3 extends over 12 amino acids. The chain's CDR3 is CSVVRGGNEQYF. CDR3 coding DNA: TGCAGCGTTGTGCGGGGAGGTAATGAGCAGTACTTC.

A single count supports this clonotype. The chain combines TRBV6-1 with TRBJ2-1, with D perhaps TRBD1 or TRBD2 (5 bases each). Per the germline V gene, CDR1 is MNHNS and CDR2 is SASEGT. The length of the CDR3 is 15 residues. The V and J ends lost 6 bases and 0 bases respectively, with 12 bases between them. CDR3: CASRGLGPSYNEQFF. The DNA for the CDR3 is TGTGCCAGCAGGGGGCTGGGACCCTCCTACAATGAGCAGTTCTTC.

The chain carries TRBV28 and TRBJ1-6; weak D call: TRBD1 (6 bases). The V and J ends lost 8 bases and 4 bases respectively, with 12 bases between them. Germline CDR1 MDHEN, CDR2 SYDVKM. This CDR3 spans 14 amino acids. This chain's CDR3 is CASAGQSYNSPLHF. Here the CDR3 DNA reads TGTGCCAGCGCAGGACAGTCTTATAATTCACCCCTCCACTTT. Looking up the rest from reference TRBV28 and TRBJ1-6 gives the full variable domain: DVKVTQSSRYLVKRTGEKVFLECVQDMDHENMFWYRQDPGLGLRLIYFSYDVKMKEKGDIPEGYSVSREKKERFSLILESASTNQTSMYLCASAGQSYNSPLHFGNGTRLTVT.

This clonotype has only a few counts. The J gene is TRBJ2-1, the V gene TRBV6-5; TRBD1 matches 9 bases. The germline CDR1 and CDR2 sequences are MNHEY and SVGAGI. The CDR3 runs to 15 residues. V trimming: 1 base; J trimming: 7 bases; junction bases outside the gene matches: 5. CDR3 in DNA: TGTGCCAGCAGTTACTTCGGGACAGGGAATAATGAGCAGTTCTTC. This gives the protein CASSYFGTGNNEQFF.

This clonotype has a count of ten or more. The rearrangement links TRBV12-3 or TRBV12-4 to TRBJ2-5; TRBD2 is a possible D gene (6 bases). V lost 6 bases and J lost 11, with 16 bases in between. The CDR3 is 12 amino acids. CDR3 amino acids: CASSPNRLEQYF. As DNA, the CDR3 is TGTGCCAGCAGCCCCAATCGACTAGAGCAGTACTTC.

The rearrangement joins TRBV5-6 to TRBJ2-3; 7 bases fit TRBD2. Germline V gives CDR1 SGHDT, CDR2 YYEEEE. V lost 0 bases to trimming and J lost 3 bases; unmatched junction nucleotides: 7. CDR3 size: 16 residues. CDR3: CASSLGVAGITDTQYF. CDR3 DNA sequence: TGTGCCAGCAGCTTGGGGGTAGCGGGTATTACAGATACGCAGTATTTT.

V is TRBV2 and J is TRBJ1-2, with 8 bases identical to TRBD1. The CDR3 spans 17 residues. Trimming at V came to 9 bases and at J to 2 bases, leaving 17 bases not matched to a gene. Per the germline V gene, CDR1 is SNHLY and CDR2 is FYNNEI. The CDR3 DNA reads TGTGCCAGATCCCTGAACTCGGACAGGGAGGTAAACTATGGCTACACCTTC. It yields the protein CARSLNSDREVNYGYTF.

The chain links TRBV9 to TRBJ1-2; the D gene is possibly TRBD1 (5 bases). CDR1 and CDR2 (germline): SGDLS, YYNGEE. The CDR3 has 15 amino acids. Trimming left V 3 bases short and J 0 bases short, with 12 bases between. CDR3: CASSEPGRSNYGYTF. The CDR3 DNA is TGTGCCAGCAGCGAGCCGGGACGGTCTAACTATGGCTACACCTTC.

This clonotype was seen many times. J is TRBJ2-3 and V is TRBV24-1, with 8 bases fitting TRBD1. CDR3 length: 15 residues. Trimming removed 4 bases from V and 4 bases from J; junction bases left unmatched: 6. In germline, CDR1 is KGHDR, CDR2 SFDVKD. CDR3 region: CATSDTTGVADTQYF. The DNA for the CDR3 is TGTGCCACCAGTGACACGACAGGGGTTGCAGATACGCAGTATTTT.

A few counts support this clonotype. The J gene is TRBJ2-1, the V gene TRBV11-3, with 7 bases identical to TRBD2. The CDR3 is 15 amino acids. Germline CDR1 SGHNT, CDR2 YENEEA. The J segment lost 5 bases and the V segment lost 2 bases, leaving 6 bases of the junction unmatched. CDR3 amino acids: CASSLSLAYNNEQFF. The CDR3 DNA is TGTGCCAGCAGCTTATCACTAGCGTATAACAATGAGCAGTTCTTC.

The J gene is TRBJ2-4, the V gene TRBV2; unclear D gene. CDR3 length: 15 residues. The germline V gene has CDR1 SNHLY and CDR2 FYNNEI. The V end was cut by 8 bases, the J end by 0 bases, with 14 bases between. CDR3 protein: CASALGYLAKNIQYF. CDR3 DNA: TGTGCCAGCGCCCTTGGCTACCTAGCCAAAAACATTCAGTACTTC.

Notes on this clonotype: At one of its ends the junction is not consistent with the germline gene, which may arise from a read error. In DNA, the CDR3 is TGTGCCGGCAGCCCTCAGGGGGACTGGAATGAAGAACTGTTTTTT. Its translation: CAGSPQGDWNEELFF. The V gene is TRBV7-9, the J gene TRBJ1-4; TRBD1 aligns across 7 bases. This CDR3 is 15 amino acids long. Germline V gene sequence: CDR1 SEHNR, CDR2 FQNEAQ (reference sequence).

The chain carries TRBV28 and TRBJ2-1, with 10 bases fitting TRBD2. Germline assignment: CDR1 MDHEN and CDR2 SYDVKM. Trimming cost V 1 base and J 9 bases; bases outside gene matches: 3. The length of the CDR3 is 14 residues. CDR3 region: CASSLSASGSEQFF. CDR3 sequence (DNA): TGTGCCAGCAGTTTATCGGCTAGCGGGAGTGAGCAGTTCTTC.